Shown below are 5 T cell receptor beta chains from a single sample sequenced in a study of T cells in Graves' hyperthyroidism and ophthalmopathy. TCR beta CDR3 regions were amplified from RNA. An initial round of RT-PCR targeting the TCR CDR3 relied on the HTBI primer set. Each CDR3 protein gets one entry after TCRdb re-called the multiplex PCR reads with MiXCR. The sample includes approximately 590,000 distinct CDR3 sequences, approximately 44% of them seen just once. Source material: peripheral blood or thyroid tissue (not recorded which). The origin of the receptors is a woman between 18 and 30 years old with Graves' hyperthyroidism.

The V call is TRBV2, the J call TRBJ1-2; TRBD1 matches at 8 bases. The length of the CDR3 is 14 residues. CDR1 is SNHLY, CDR2 FYNNEI, per germline. J lost 2 bases, V lost 6 bases, and 5 bases had no gene match. The CDR3 DNA reads TGTGCCAGCAGGTGGACAGGGACCAACTATGGCTACACCTTC. Translating it yields CASRWTGTNYGYTF. Full variable domain (outside the CDR3, taken from reference TRBV2 and TRBJ1-2): EPEVTQTPSHQVTQMGQEVILRCVPISNHLYFYWYRQILGQKVEFLVSFYNNEISEKSEIFDDQFSVERPDGSNFTLKIRSTKLEDSAMYFCASRWTGTNYGYTFGSGTRLTVV.

This clonotype occurred a few times. The rearrangement links TRBV7-2 to TRBJ1-2; 10 nucleotides match TRBD1. The trim removed 5 bases at V and 5 bases at J, leaving 8 bases unmatched. This CDR3 is 15 amino acids long. Germline loops: CDR1 SGHTA, CDR2 FQGNSA. CDR3 loop: CASSRTGGSGYGYTF. The CDR3 region has the DNA TGTGCCAGCAGCCGGACAGGGGGAAGCGGTTATGGCTACACCTTC. The whole variable domain, filled in from reference TRBV7-2 and TRBJ1-2, reads GAGVSQSPSNKVTEKGKDVELRCDPISGHTALYWYRQSLGQGLEFLIYFQGNSAPDKSGLPSDRFSAERTGGSVSTLTIQRTQQEDSAVYLCASSRTGGSGYGYTFGSGTRLTVV.

J is TRBJ2-5 and V is TRBV29-1; 10 positions match TRBD2. The J call is uncertain, as TRBJ2-4 better fits the DNA end. The CDR3 is 13 amino acids. Germline CDR1 is SQVTM and CDR2 is ANQGSEA. The CDR3 DNA sequence: TGCAGCGTTGGGACTAGCGGAAGTGACATTCAGTACTTC. It yields the protein CSVGTSGSDIQYF.

This clonotype was detected many times. This sequence joins TRBV6-6 and TRBJ1-1; D gene uncertain. Per germline, CDR1 MNHNY and CDR2 SVGAGI (reference sequence). The V end lost 2 bases, the J end lost 11 bases, and 12 bases lay between the germline ends. The CDR3 spans 12 residues. The CDR3 here is CASSYLGQAAFF. The CDR3 nucleotides are TGTGCCAGCAGTTACCTTGGTCAGGCCGCTTTCTTT.

The V call is TRBV20-1, the J call TRBJ2-7, with 10 bases matching TRBD2. Germline values: CDR1 DFQATT, CDR2 SNEGSKA (reference sequence). J was trimmed by 4 bases and V by 1 base; bases with no gene match: 4. CDR3 length equals 14 residues. This chain's CDR3 is CSARGDSGRYEQYF. The CDR3 bases are TGCAGTGCTAGAGGGGATAGCGGGAGGTACGAGCAGTACTTC.